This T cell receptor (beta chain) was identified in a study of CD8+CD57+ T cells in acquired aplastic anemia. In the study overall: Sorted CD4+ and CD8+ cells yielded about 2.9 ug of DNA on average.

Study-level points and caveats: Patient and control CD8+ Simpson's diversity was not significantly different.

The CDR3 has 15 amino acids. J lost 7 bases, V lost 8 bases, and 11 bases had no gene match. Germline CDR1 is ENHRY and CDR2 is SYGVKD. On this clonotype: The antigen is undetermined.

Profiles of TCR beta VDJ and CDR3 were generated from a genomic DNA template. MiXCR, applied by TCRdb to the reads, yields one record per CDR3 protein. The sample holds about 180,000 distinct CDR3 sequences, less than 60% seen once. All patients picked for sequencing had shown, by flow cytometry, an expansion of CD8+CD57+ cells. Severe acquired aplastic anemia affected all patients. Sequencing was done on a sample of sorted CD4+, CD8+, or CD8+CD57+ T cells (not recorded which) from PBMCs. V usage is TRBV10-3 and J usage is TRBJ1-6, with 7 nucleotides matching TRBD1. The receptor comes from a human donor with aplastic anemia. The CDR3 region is CAIDATGTANSPLHF. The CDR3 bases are TGTGCCATCGACGCCACCGGGACAGCCAATTCACCCCTCCACTTT.